What follows are 18 T cell receptor beta chains derived from one specimen sequenced in a study of vaccination and CD4 T cells after COVID-19. CD4+ T cells that had been cultured provided DNA sequenced with the Oncomine TCR Beta short-read assay. TCRdb redid the calling of the PCR reads with MiXCR, one entry per CDR3 protein. Counted here are some 5,500 distinct CDR3 sequences, about 66% occurring once; the ten biggest clones make up roughly 47%. For these TCRs, the target antigens are not known. Treatment meaning: roughly 10-day PBMC culture with coronavirus spike peptide pools or control peptides (ViraFEST assay). According to the study, CD4+ T cells from the unexposed donor were gathered ahead of the COVID-19 pandemic (2011-2018). Sequenced material: CD4+ T cells from blood, cultured in vitro. Receptors were obtained from a human donor in good health.

The chain recombines TRBV7-9 with TRBJ1-4; 7 positions agree with TRBD1. V gave up 3 bases and J gave up 5 bases; unmatched junction bases: 6. This CDR3 has 15 residues. The germline V gene has CDR1 SEHNR and CDR2 FQNEAQ (reference sequence). The CDR3 sequence: CASSFPTGPNEKLFF. The CDR3 DNA sequence: TGTGCCAGCAGCTTCCCGACAGGGCCGAATGAAAAACTGTTTTTT.

The chain carries TRBV5-6 and TRBJ2-7; 8 nucleotides agree with TRBD2. In germline, CDR1 is SGHDT, CDR2 YYEEEE. The CDR3 totals 14 residues. Trimming removed 2 bases from V and 2 bases from J; junction bases left unmatched: 3. The CDR3 loop is CASSFNGRAYEQYF. CDR3 DNA sequence: TGTGCCAGCAGCTTTAACGGGAGGGCCTACGAGCAGTACTTC.

The chain employs TRBV19 and TRBJ2-7; no clear D gene. Germline values: CDR1 LNHDA, CDR2 SQIVND (reference sequence). The CDR3 consists of 13 residues. The V end was cut by 4 bases, the J end by 2 bases, with 9 bases between. CDR3 DNA sequence: TGTGCCAGTAGTACTCAGTTACCCTACGAGCAGTACTTC. This sequence encodes CASSTQLPYEQYF.

The chain carries TRBV5-5 and TRBJ1-1; D unclear. CDR3 length: 13 residues. Looked up from germline, CDR1 is SGHKS and CDR2 is YYEKEE (reference sequence). V was pared by 2 bases and J by 7 bases, with 12 bases between. Here the CDR3 reads CASSFGVRGEAFF. Here the CDR3 DNA reads TGTGCCAGCAGCTTTGGTGTCCGAGGTGAAGCTTTCTTT.

There are a few counts of this clonotype. The rearrangement joins TRBV2 to TRBJ2-3; TRBD2 matches 7 bases. This CDR3 comprises 15 residues. Germline trimming cut 3 bases from V and 0 bases from J; bases unmatched to any gene: 3. Germline V CDR1 and CDR2: SNHLY, FYNNEI. Written as DNA, the CDR3 is TGTGCCAGCAGTGATGCGGGAGTTAGCACAGATACGCAGTATTTT. Protein sequence: CASSDAGVSTDTQYF.

This sequence joins TRBV4-3 and TRBJ1-1; D unclear. From germline, CDR1 is LGHNA and CDR2 YSLEER. The CDR3 length is 14 residues. The V end was cut by 4 bases, the J end by 5 bases, with 14 bases between. CDR3 DNA: TGCGCCAGCAGCCGAGACGCGGGGATTACTGAAGCTTTCTTT. Its translation: CASSRDAGITEAFF.

The chain joins TRBV2 to TRBJ1-2, with D tentatively TRBD1 (6 bases). The CDR3 is 13 residues long. Trimming removed 3 bases from V and 4 bases from J, with 9 bases in between. CDR1 and CDR2 (germline): SNHLY, FYNNEI. CDR3 DNA: TGTGCCAGCAGTGACAGGGGAACCTATGGCTACACCTTC. It specifies CASSDRGTYGYTF.

The CDR3 bases are TGCGCCAGCACCCGGGACCTTAACTATGGCTACACCTTC. The encoded protein is CASTRDLNYGYTF. The chain has TRBV5-1 and TRBJ1-2, with D possibly being TRBD1 (5 bases). The CDR3 spans 13 residues. V was shortened by 6 bases and J by 1 base, with 10 bases between the two germline ends. Germline CDR1 and CDR2: SGHRS and YFSETQ.

This clonotype was recorded a few times. Here the CDR3 reads CASSYIGQAYGYTF. The CDR3 region has the DNA TGTGCCAGCAGCTATATTGGACAGGCCTATGGCTACACCTTC. The J gene is TRBJ1-2, the V gene TRBV7-2, with 7 bases lining up with TRBD1. In germline, CDR1 is SGHTA, CDR2 FQGNSA. CDR3 length: 14 residues. Trimming removed 4 bases from V and 4 bases from J; junction bases left unmatched: 6.

This chain uses TRBV20-1 with TRBJ1-2; D is ambiguous. This CDR3 is built from 15 residues. Trimming cost V 6 bases and J 3 bases, with 20 bases left between them. Germline-derived CDR1 and CDR2 are DFQATT and SNEGSKA (reference sequence). The CDR3 reads CSAPPPAEGDYGYTF. CDR3 DNA sequence: TGCAGTGCGCCCCCCCCGGCAGAAGGCGACTATGGCTACACCTTC.

V and J are TRBV7-2 and TRBJ1-2; a weak D match, TRBD1 (6 bases). Germline CDR1 reads SGHTA; CDR2 reads FQGNSA. The CDR3 runs 15 residues. Trimming left V 7 bases short and J 1 base short, with 16 bases between. The CDR3 loop is CASIEESDSNYGYTF. CDR3 nucleotide sequence: TGTGCCAGCATCGAAGAGTCGGACAGTAACTATGGCTACACCTTC. Full variable domain (outside the CDR3, taken from reference TRBV7-2 and TRBJ1-2): GAGVSQSPSNKVTEKGKDVELRCDPISGHTALYWYRQSLGQGLEFLIYFQGNSAPDKSGLPSDRFSAERTGGSVSTLTIQRTQQEDSAVYLCASIEESDSNYGYTFGSGTRLTVV.

The rearrangement links TRBV5-4 to TRBJ2-1; D call uncertain. CDR1 is SGHNT and CDR2 is YYREEE in the germline V gene (reference sequence). This CDR3 is built from 11 residues. Trimming shortened V by 1 base and J by 6 bases, and 2 bases separated the two germline ends. The CDR3 protein is CASSLTNEQFF. The CDR3 DNA reads TGTGCCAGCAGCTTGACCAATGAGCAGTTCTTC.

This clonotype was seen only once. The chain links TRBV5-1 to TRBJ1-2; D unclear. This CDR3 has 13 residues. V was clipped by 3 bases and J by 4 bases, with 10 bases between them. CDR1 and CDR2 from the germline V gene are SGHRS and YFSETQ. The chain's CDR3 is CASSYQVGYGYTF. The CDR3 bases are TGCGCCAGCAGCTACCAGGTGGGCTATGGCTACACCTTC.

V and J are TRBV20-1 and TRBJ2-3; 9 positions agree with TRBD2. The CDR3 runs to 15 residues. Germline V gives CDR1 DFQATT, CDR2 SNEGSKA (reference sequence). Trimming took 4 bases from V and 6 from J; bases not matched to a gene: 11. The CDR3 DNA is TGCAGTGCTACCTCGCTAGCGGGGTCATATGATACGCAGTATTTT. The encoded protein is CSATSLAGSYDTQYF.

The gene calls are TRBV5-6 and TRBJ1-5; no clear D. With 2 bases removed from V and 2 bases from J, the gap between germline ends came to 8 bases. The CDR3 extends over 14 amino acids. Germline V gene data show CDR1 as SGHDT and CDR2 as YYEEEE. The CDR3 loop reads CASSFGRGNQPQHF. CDR3 DNA: TGTGCCAGCAGCTTCGGTAGGGGCAATCAGCCCCAGCATTTT.

This clonotype was detected only a few times. The chain is built from TRBV19 and TRBJ2-7; the D gene is possibly TRBD1 (6 bases). The germline gives CDR1 LNHDA, CDR2 SQIVND (reference sequence). V gave up 5 bases and J gave up 2 bases, with 16 bases separating them. The CDR3 extends over 15 amino acids. CDR3 coding DNA: TGTGCCAGTAGTCCTACCACAGGGTTCCCCTACGAGCAGTACTTC. This sequence encodes CASSPTTGFPYEQYF.

This clonotype was recorded a few times. The V call is TRBV7-9, the J call TRBJ2-7; D gene ambiguous. This CDR3 spans 12 amino acids. CDR1 SEHNR and CDR2 FQNEAQ come from the germline V gene (reference sequence). V was pared by 2 bases and J by 4 bases, with 6 bases between. CDR3 amino acids: CASSLHGYEQYF. DNA of the CDR3: TGTGCCAGCAGCTTACACGGGTACGAGCAGTACTTC.

The chain links TRBV27 to TRBJ1-6; D unclear. The CDR3 is 14 residues long. CDR1 is MNHEY, CDR2 SMNVEV, per germline (reference sequence). V lost 8 bases to trimming and J lost 10 bases, with 18 bases between them. The CDR3 DNA is TGTGCCAGCGGTCCCGGGGTATTGGGGTCACCCCTCCACTTT. This sequence encodes CASGPGVLGSPLHF.